The 18 T cell receptor beta chains listed next were all sequenced from one sample in a study of blood T cell repertoires in COVID-19. The table came from immunoSEQ multiplex PCR; TCRdb's copy has only in-frame clones and leaves some out. The table lists 85,000 to 100,000 clones, around 86% of them singletons. Material: peripheral blood. These receptors were obtained from a man aged 45 to 65 with active or convalescent COVID-19.

This chain joins TRBV28 and TRBJ2-1; D gene unclear. V lost 2 bases to trimming and J lost 3 bases, with 11 bases between them. The germline V gene encodes CDR1 MDHEN and CDR2 SYDVKM. The CDR3 has 15 residues. CDR3 region: CASSLPGAVYNEQFF. The CDR3 nucleotides are TGTGCCAGCAGTTTACCAGGCGCCGTCTACAATGAGCAGTTCTTC.

This clone showed up just once. The J gene is TRBJ1-4, the V gene TRBV5-1; D remains unclear. V lost 2 bases and J lost 3, with 5 bases in between. Germline CDR1 is SGHRS and CDR2 is YFSETQ. The CDR3 has 13 amino acids. The CDR3 sequence: CASSLAPNEKLFF. The CDR3 coding sequence is TGCGCCAGCAGCTTAGCGCCTAATGAAAAACTGTTTTTT.

The genes are TRBV29-1 and TRBJ2-3, with TRBD2 as a possible D gene (6 bases). The CDR3 is made up of 16 amino acids. The ends were cut back, 7 bases at V and 2 bases at J, with 22 bases in the middle. Per germline, CDR1 SQVTM and CDR2 ANQGSEA. The CDR3 region has the DNA TGCAGCGGATCGGAGTTGTGGAGGGCGAACACAGATACGCAGTATTTT. As protein: CSGSELWRANTDTQYF.

The chain's CDR3 is CAISESTGDYPLNGQYF. The CDR3, as DNA: TGTGCCATCAGTGAGTCGACCGGGGACTACCCCCTGAACGGGCAGTACTTC. The chain is built from TRBV10-3 and TRBJ2-7; 7 nucleotides agree with TRBD2. Germline assignment: CDR1 ENHRY and CDR2 SYGVKD. The CDR3 spans 17 residues. With V trimmed by 0 bases and J by 9 bases, 17 bases remained unmatched.

CDR3 residues: CASSPIGQGDEQFF. For the CDR3, the DNA is TGTGCCAGCTCACCAATAGGACAGGGAGATGAGCAGTTCTTC. The V and J genes are TRBV18 and TRBJ2-1, with TRBD1 matching 8 bases. From germline, CDR1 is KGHSH and CDR2 LQKENI. The CDR3 is 14 residues long. The J segment lost 8 bases and the V segment lost 2 bases, leaving 5 bases of the junction unmatched. Full variable domain (rest looked up from reference TRBV18 and TRBJ2-1): NAGVMQNPRHLVRRRGQEARLRCSPMKGHSHVYWYRQLPEEGLKFMVYLQKENIIDESGMPKERFSAEFPKEGPSILRIQQVVRGDSAAYFCASSPIGQGDEQFFGPGTRLTVL.

The CDR3 here is CASSRGTSGRDYNEQFF. As DNA, the CDR3 is TGTGCCAGCAGTCGCGGGACTAGCGGGAGGGATTACAATGAGCAGTTCTTC. The chain recombines TRBV6-6 with TRBJ2-1; 16 positions match TRBD2. Germline CDR1 reads MNHNY; CDR2 reads SVGAGI (reference sequence). CDR3 length: 17 residues. Unmatched junction bases numbered 5, after V lost 5 bases and J lost 4 bases.

Written as DNA, the CDR3 is TGTGCCAGCAGTTTATACAGGGTACCGAATTCACCCCTCCACTTT. This sequence encodes CASSLYRVPNSPLHF. The rearrangement joins TRBV27 to TRBJ1-6; weak D call: TRBD1 (6 bases). V lost 1 base and J 7 bases, leaving 11 bases between the germline ends. The CDR3 runs to 15 residues. Germline-derived CDR1 and CDR2 are MNHEY and SMNVEV (reference sequence).

The chain couples TRBV27 to TRBJ2-7; TRBD1 aligns across 8 bases. This CDR3 region has 16 residues. The ends lost 1 base at V and 3 bases at J; junction bases unmatched: 8. In germline, CDR1 is MNHEY, CDR2 SMNVEV (reference sequence). The DNA of the CDR3 is TGTGCCAGCAGTTTATTCGGCCAGGGGGCTTTCTACGAGCAGTACTTC. Translating it yields CASSLFGQGAFYEQYF.

This clone was picked up a small number of times. The rearrangement links TRBV7-2 to TRBJ2-3; 11 bases align to TRBD2. The V gene's germline CDR1 is SGHTA and CDR2 FQGNSA. Germline trimming cut 2 bases from V and 4 bases from J; bases unmatched to any gene: 5. This CDR3 comprises 16 residues. The CDR3 spells CASSLFSGGGPDTQYF. In DNA form, the CDR3 reads TGTGCCAGCAGCTTATTTAGCGGGGGGGGTCCAGATACGCAGTATTTT. Full variable domain (missing parts from reference TRBV7-2 and TRBJ2-3): GAGVSQSPSNKVTEKGKDVELRCDPISGHTALYWYRQSLGQGLEFLIYFQGNSAPDKSGLPSDRFSAERTGGSVSTLTIQRTQQEDSAVYLCASSLFSGGGPDTQYFGPGTRLTVL.

The chain is built from TRBV6-2 or TRBV6-3 and TRBJ1-2; tentatively, D is TRBD1 (6 bases). Germline V gives CDR1 MNHEY, CDR2 SVGEGT. V lost 0 bases and J lost 4, with 18 bases in between. The CDR3 runs to 17 residues. CDR3 loop: CASSYSIGRGSFYGYTF. The CDR3 coding sequence is TGTGCCAGCAGTTACTCGATTGGCAGGGGCTCCTTCTATGGCTACACCTTC.

This chain links TRBV29-1 with TRBJ1-1; a weak D match, TRBD1 (6 bases). CDR3 length equals 13 residues. CDR1 and CDR2 from the germline V gene are SQVTM and ANQGSEA. The ends were cut back, 8 bases at V and 4 bases at J, with 17 bases in the middle. CDR3 in amino acids: CSTGGAWGTEAFF. The CDR3 coding sequence is TGCAGCACGGGGGGGGCGTGGGGCACTGAAGCTTTCTTT.

This chain links TRBV5-6 with TRBJ1-5; maybe TRBD1 (5 bases). The CDR3 has 15 amino acids. V shed 1 base and J shed 3 bases, with 11 bases lying between them. The germline V gene encodes CDR1 SGHDT and CDR2 YYEEEE. The CDR3 DNA sequence: TGTGCCAGCAGCTTGAGACAGCTCCCCAATCAGCCCCAGCATTTT. It specifies CASSLRQLPNQPQHF. Variable domain in full (rest from reference TRBV5-6 and TRBJ1-5): DAGVTQSPTHLIKTRGQQVTLRCSPKSGHDTVSWYQQALGQGPQFIFQYYEEEERQRGNFPDRFSGHQFPNYSSELNVNALLLGDSALYLCASSLRQLPNQPQHFGDGTRLSIL.

This clone was counted between two and nine times. The V gene is TRBV4-3, the J gene TRBJ2-2; D is uncertain. Trimming removed 3 bases from V and 0 bases from J, with 8 bases in between. CDR1 is LGHNA, CDR2 YSLEER, per germline. This CDR3 is 15 amino acids long. For the CDR3, the DNA is TGCGCCAGCAGCCAGCGGTCAGCGAACACCGGGGAGCTGTTTTTT. It specifies CASSQRSANTGELFF.

The rearrangement joins TRBV4-1 to TRBJ2-1, with D maybe TRBD1 (6 bases). Trimming removed 3 bases from V and 5 bases from J, with 23 bases in between. Germline assignment: CDR1 MGHRA and CDR2 YSYEKL. The CDR3 covers 18 residues. CDR3 DNA sequence: TGCGCCAGCAGCCACGTACGTCCCAGGGGTTCCTTCCACAATGAGCAGTTCTTC. This translates into CASSHVRPRGSFHNEQFF.

J is TRBJ2-3 and V is TRBV13, with TRBD1 matching over 8 bases. V trimming: 5 bases; J trimming: 5 bases; junction bases outside the gene matches: 6. The V gene's germline CDR1 is PRHDT and CDR2 FYEKMQ (reference sequence). The length of the CDR3 is 14 residues. DNA of the CDR3: TGTGCCAGCAGCCCCCAGGGGGCTCTAGATACGCAGTATTTT. Its translation: CASSPQGALDTQYF.

The gene calls are TRBV25-1 and TRBJ2-7; TRBD1 might be the D (6 bases). The CDR3 spans 13 residues. Trimming took 8 bases from V and 2 from J, leaving 13 bases between them. Germline CDR1 reads MGHDK; CDR2 reads SYGVNS. Written as DNA, the CDR3 is TGTGCCAGCTCAGTCGGACAGACCTACGAGCAGTACTTC. Its protein product is CASSVGQTYEQYF.

The J gene is TRBJ1-4, the V gene TRBV14; 8 bases fit TRBD1. From germline, CDR1 is SGHDN and CDR2 FVKESK. The CDR3 spans 15 residues. Unmatched junction bases numbered 5, after V lost 4 bases and J lost 4 bases. The CDR3 bases are TGTGCCAGCAGCCGGACAGGGTTTCTTAATGAAAAACTGTTTTTT. Translation gives CASSRTGFLNEKLFF.

The chain has TRBV5-5 and TRBJ1-4; D ambiguous. Between the trimmed V and J ends, which lost 0 bases and 8 bases, there was a span of 11 bases. The CDR3 runs to 14 residues. Germline CDR1 and CDR2: SGHKS and YYEKEE (reference sequence). CDR3 bases: TGTGCCAGCAGCTTGGGGATAACTAGCGAAAAACTGTTTTTT. The encoded protein is CASSLGITSEKLFF.